This T cell receptor (beta chain) was captured in a study of T cell repertoires in cytomegalovirus infection. Turning to the study itself: Alongside well-studied HLA-B-restricted CMV epitopes, recently identified HLA-C-restricted CMV epitopes were also used. It was the public TCR beta signatures that indicated both CMV infection and matching HLA type.

One entry per CDR3 protein, called by TCRdb with MiXCR from the reads. The repertoire holds a few hundred thousand distinct CDR3 sequences, about 40% seen once, with more than 40% in the top ten. On this clonotype: Its antigen remains unidentified.

Study observations and caveats: Cumulated frequencies of public TCR beta families served to identify carriers of CMV plus the relevant HLA. Within the response measured ex vivo, HLA-C-restricted CMV-specific TCR beta clonotypes were dominant.

V was clipped by 1 base and J by 0 bases, with 15 bases between them. The CDR3 loop spans 17 amino acids. CDR1 and CDR2 (germline): MGHRA, YSYEKL. This receptor was taken from a human donor in good health (CMV status not recorded). Some clones in this sample may be carry-over from other donors' samples. The gene calls are TRBV4-1 and TRBJ1-2; the D is unclear. The specimen comprised cultured PBMCs, sampled from culture after CMV antigen stimulation. The CDR3 sequence is CASSQAPGRTANYGYTF. The CDR3 region has the DNA TGCGCCAGCAGCCAAGCTCCAGGCAGGACCGCTAACTATGGCTACACCTTC.